A selection of T cell receptor beta chains follows, all from one sample in a study of blood T cell repertoires in COVID-19. Clones were sequenced by immunoSEQ multiplex PCR, and TCRdb holds only the in-frame ones, with some missing. The top ten clones hold about 1.7% of a sample with approximately 230,000 clones, around 84% of them seen once. The sample consisted of PBMCs or T cells enriched from blood (not recorded which). Every receptor here comes from a man between 40 and 49 years old who had recovered from COVID-19. CDR3s include the opening cysteine and the closing phenylalanine or tryptophan. The D gene is left open where the match is weak. Not all rows give a size; the values are once, few, many and, for expanded clones, a class.

CDR3,DNA,D,V,size,length,J
CASSVAGELFF,TGTGCCAGCAGCGTCGCCGGGGAGCTGTTTTTT,.,TRBV3-1/TRBV3-2,.,11,TRBJ2-2
CASSEETGSGANEKLFF,TGTGCCAGCTCCGAGGAGACGGGGTCCGGAGCTAATGAAAAACTGTTTTTT,.,TRBV18,.,17,TRBJ1-4
CASSGDSSGYGYTF,TGCGCCAGCAGCGGGGACTCCTCGGGCTATGGCTACACCTTC,.,TRBV5-1,.,14,TRBJ1-2
CASSYRGPGTNEKLFF,TGTGCCAGCAGTTACAGGGGGCCGGGGACTAATGAAAAACTGTTTTTT,TRBD1,TRBV27,few,16,TRBJ1-4
CASTLEGGYTDTQYF,TGCGCCAGCACCCTTGAGGGGGGGTACACAGATACGCAGTATTTT,.,TRBV5-1,.,15,TRBJ2-3
CASSFPQLRRHSEQYF,TGTGCCAGCAGTTTCCCACAGCTTCGGAGGCATAGCGAGCAGTACTTC,.,TRBV28,few,16,TRBJ2-7
CASGLAGVREQYF,TGTGCCAGTGGCTTAGCGGGAGTGCGCGAGCAGTACTTC,TRBD2,TRBV28,.,13,TRBJ2-7
CASSTDRVKETQYF,TGTGCCAGCAGCACTGACAGGGTGAAAGAGACCCAGTACTTC,TRBD1,TRBV7-2,.,14,TRBJ2-5
CASSPGGYTF,TGTGCCAGCAGCCCAGGGGGCTACACCTTC,.,TRBV7-8,.,10,TRBJ1-2
CASSFLAGGSTDTQYF,TGCGCCAGCAGCTTCCTAGCGGGGGGGTCTACAGATACGCAGTATTTT,TRBD2,TRBV5-1,.,16,TRBJ2-3
CASSEAPRGDGYTF,TGTGCCAGCAGTGAAGCGCCCAGGGGCGATGGCTACACCTTC,.,TRBV2,.,14,TRBJ1-2
CASSQSEGARQPQHF,TGTGCCAGCAGCCAATCGGAGGGGGCCAGGCAGCCCCAGCATTTT,TRBD1,TRBV16,.,15,TRBJ1-5
CASSIARQRRNYGYTF,TGTGCCAGTAGTATAGCTCGGCAGAGGAGAAACTATGGCTACACCTTC,.,TRBV19,.,16,TRBJ1-2
CASSQEPGQFNSPLHF,TGTGCCAGCAGCCAAGAACCAGGGCAATTTAATTCACCCCTCCACTTT,.,TRBV3-1/TRBV3-2,.,16,TRBJ1-6
CASSRDSKAFF,TGTGCCAGCAGCAGGGACAGTAAGGCTTTCTTT,TRBD1,TRBV6-6,few,11,TRBJ1-1
CASSSLGTASTDTQYF,TGTGCCAGCAGCTCACTAGGGACTGCGAGCACAGATACGCAGTATTTT,.,TRBV7-3,.,16,TRBJ2-3
CASSPMTGDSYNEQFF,TGTGCCAGCAGCCCGATGACAGGGGACTCCTACAATGAGCAGTTCTTC,TRBD1,TRBV13,.,16,TRBJ2-1
CASGFPDSFYGYTF,TGTGCCAGCGGCTTCCCGGACAGCTTCTATGGCTACACCTTC,.,TRBV6-6,.,14,TRBJ1-2
CASSYGGVPYEQYF,TGTGCCAGCAGCTATGGGGGGGTTCCCTACGAGCAGTACTTC,TRBD2,TRBV7-2,.,14,TRBJ2-7
CASSQGTGGLGYGYTF,TGTGCCAGCAGCCAAGGGACAGGGGGCTTGGGCTATGGCTACACCTTC,TRBD1,TRBV3-1/TRBV3-2,.,16,TRBJ1-2
CASSASGQGITEAFF,TGTGCCAGCAGTGCGTCGGGACAGGGTATCACTGAAGCTTTCTTT,TRBD1,TRBV25-1,once,15,TRBJ1-1
CAISELSGTTDTQYF,TGTGCCATCAGTGAACTGAGCGGGACCACAGATACGCAGTATTTT,TRBD2,TRBV10-3,.,15,TRBJ2-3
CASSLVVLLSTDTQYF,TGTGCCAGCAGCTTAGTCGTCCTGTTGAGCACAGATACGCAGTATTTT,.,TRBV7-2,.,16,TRBJ2-3